This T cell receptor (beta chain) was recovered during a study of blood T cell repertoires in COVID-19. The overall study: Acute and convalescent COVID-19 specimens originated in the United States, Italy and Spain. The analysed material was cDNA or gDNA that came from T cells, B-cell-depleted T cells, or PBMCs.

In the authors' methods: Nucleated cell counts were estimated from reference gene primer amplification. Method: immunoSEQ multiplex PCR; TCRdb's copy keeps in-frame clones and lacks some. The V and J calls and clone size are taken from that table; D and trimming were inferred from the DNA. The profile shows more than 95,000 clones, about 89% of them singletons. This clonotype was sampled from a human donor in a cohort sampled during active COVID-19. Input material: peripheral blood.

CDR3: CASSLIQGAGGYTF. CDR3 nucleotide sequence: TGTGCCAGCAGTTTAATACAGGGGGCTGGCGGCTACACCTTC. The J gene is TRBJ1-2, the V gene TRBV28, with 9 nucleotides matching TRBD1. Germline loops: CDR1 MDHEN, CDR2 SYDVKM. The CDR3 has 14 amino acids. J lost 8 bases, V lost 2 bases, and 6 bases had no gene match.